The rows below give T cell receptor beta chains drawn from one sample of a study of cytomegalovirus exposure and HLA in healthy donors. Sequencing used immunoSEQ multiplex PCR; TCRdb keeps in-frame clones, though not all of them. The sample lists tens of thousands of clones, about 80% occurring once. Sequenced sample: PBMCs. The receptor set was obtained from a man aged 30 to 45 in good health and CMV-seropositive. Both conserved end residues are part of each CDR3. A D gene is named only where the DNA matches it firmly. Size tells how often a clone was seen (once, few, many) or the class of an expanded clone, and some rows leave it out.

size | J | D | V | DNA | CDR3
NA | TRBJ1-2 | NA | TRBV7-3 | TGTGCCAGCAGAAATATTCTTGGGGCCGGTGATGGCTACACCTTC | CASRNILGAGDGYTF
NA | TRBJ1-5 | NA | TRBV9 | TGTGCCAGCAGCGTAGGGGGCTCGGGCAATCAGCCCCAGCATTTT | CASSVGGSGNQPQHF
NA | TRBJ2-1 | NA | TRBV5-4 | TGTGCCAGCAGCTCCCTAAACAATGAGCAGTTCTTC | CASSSLNNEQFF
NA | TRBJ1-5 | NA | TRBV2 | TGTGCCAGCAGAGCCGAGGGGGTCGGGCCCCAGCATTTT | CASRAEGVGPQHF
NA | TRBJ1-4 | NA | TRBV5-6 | TGTGCCAGCAGCCAAGGCCTGCAGGGTAATGAAAAACTGTTTTTT | CASSQGLQGNEKLFF
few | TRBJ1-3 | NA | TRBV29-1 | TGCAGCGTGGCCCCTCGGGGAACTGGAAACACCATATATTTT | CSVAPRGTGNTIYF
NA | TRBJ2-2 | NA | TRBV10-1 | TGCGCCAGCAGTGGGGTGAGGCCGAACACCGGGGAGCTGTTTTTT | CASSGVRPNTGELFF
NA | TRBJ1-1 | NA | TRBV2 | TGTGCCAGCAGTGAAGCGGGGTGGATCAGTCAGGGCAAAACTGAAGCTTTCTTT | CASSEAGWISQGKTEAFF
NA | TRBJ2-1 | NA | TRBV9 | TGTGCCAGCAGCGTAGCTTTTACAGGGAAGGGTAAAAATGAGCAGTTCTTC | CASSVAFTGKGKNEQFF
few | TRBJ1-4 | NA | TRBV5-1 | TGCGCCAGCAGCTTGGGGCAATGGGAAAAACTGTTTTTT | CASSLGQWEKLFF
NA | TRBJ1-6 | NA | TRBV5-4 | TGTGCCAGCAGCGGGGGACTTCAACCCCTCCACTTT | CASSGGLQPLHF
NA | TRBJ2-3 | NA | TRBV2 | TGTGCCAGCACCGCCCCAGGACTGAGCACAGATACGCAGTATTTT | CASTAPGLSTDTQYF
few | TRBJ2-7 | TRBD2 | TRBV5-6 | TGTGCCAGCAGCCCAAAGGGAGGCGGGAGGAGGTACGAGCAGTACTTC | CASSPKGGGRRYEQYF
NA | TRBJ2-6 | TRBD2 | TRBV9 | TGTGCCAGCACCCCCGGGGGGTGGTCTGGGGCCAACGTCCTGACTTTC | CASTPGGWSGANVLTF
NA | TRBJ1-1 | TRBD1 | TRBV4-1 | TGCGCCAGCAGCTCACGGACAGGCCTGAACACTGAAGCTTTCTTT | CASSSRTGLNTEAFF
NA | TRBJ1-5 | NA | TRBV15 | TGTGCCACCAGCAGAGAATTTGAGGGTAGGGGCAATCAGCCCCAGCATTTT | CATSREFEGRGNQPQHF
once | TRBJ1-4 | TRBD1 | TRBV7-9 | TGTTCCAGCAGCGCCAGGACAGGGGGTGGTGAAAAACTGTTTTTT | CSSSARTGGGEKLFF
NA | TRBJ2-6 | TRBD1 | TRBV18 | TGTGCCAGCTCACCAGCGCAGGGACAGCTCACGTCTGGGGCCAACGTCCTGACTTTC | CASSPAQGQLTSGANVLTF